This TCR beta chain was documented in a study of cytomegalovirus exposure and HLA in healthy donors. The V and J ends lost 4 bases and 2 bases respectively, with 9 bases between them. The CDR3 contains 13 residues. CDR1 and CDR2 from the germline V gene are SGHTA and FQGTGA. The assay was immunoSEQ multiplex PCR, and TCRdb's table has in-frame clones only and misses some. The data contain under 200,000 clones, roughly nine tenths of them seen just once; the ten biggest clones take up 4.5% to 7%. The sequencing sample was made of PBMCs. This receptor was taken from a woman in her 30s in good health and CMV-seronegative. The V call is TRBV7-3, the J call TRBJ2-7; D remains ambiguous. CDR3 sequence reads: CASSYDITYEQYF. The CDR3 DNA follows: TGTGCCAGCAGCTATGACATAACCTACGAGCAGTACTTC.